This T cell receptor (beta chain) is from a study of CD4 and CD8 cells across lung adenocarcinoma regions listed by TCRdb under 2018. With respect to the entire study: Intratumor heterogeneity of the T cell receptor repertoire was examined by comparing tumor centers with tumor margins.

CDR1 and CDR2 are drawn from the germline V gene: MNHNS, SASEGT. From the cysteine through the phenylalanine, the CDR3 covers 14 amino acids. This entry keeps only the CDR3 DNA: 42 bases, framed from base 1. Library preparation used PCR. TCRdb shows the sequencer as HiSeq X Ten. TCRdb cleaned the public reads at Q25 with fastp, built clones with MiXCR and kept in-frame beta chains. Identical CDR3 protein sequences are pooled into one entry, listed with their most common genes and DNA. Recorded for this sample are around 20,000 distinct CDR3 sequences; around half of them occurred a single time. The ten top clones hold roughly a quarter of the sample. Patients with localized lung adenocarcinoma, a subtype of non-small cell lung cancer, were used as donors. The samples were taken from the centers of localized lung adenocarcinomas. For TCR repertoire analysis, CD8+ T cells from tumor tissue were profiled apart from CD4+ T cells.

This clonotype was recorded only once. What this receptor recognizes is not known. The record has no base qualities; no much larger clone is one base away. A solitary read yields weak support. This TCR derives from a female donor with lung adenocarcinoma. The CD4 and CD8 labels of this study may be unreliable. In this chain, TRBV6-1 is recombined with TRBJ2-5; the D segment is perhaps TRBD1 or TRBD2, each sharing 5 matched bases. With the DNA end fitting TRBJ2-7 better, the J assignment may be wrong. Sequenced: CD8+ T cells from the center of a lung tumor. The sample's cell subset or site, from its label and the paper: tumor center region. The CDR3 amino acid sequence is: CASSPINRGDEQYF. The bases read TGTGCCAGCAGCCCCATCAACCGAGGGGACGAGCAGTACTTC.